These 31 T cell receptor beta chains share one sample of origin, sequenced in a study of blood T cells in healthy people across ages. Primers used in a second PCR of roughly 7 to 12 cycles were a sample-barcoded 5' primer and a J-beta primer mix. TCRdb reprocessed the 5' RACE reads with MiXCR, giving one entry per CDR3 protein. The repertoire consists of 900,000 to 950,000 distinct CDR3 sequences, with just under 30% occurring once and the leading ten covering about a tenth. The same data also contributed to another study, on T cells of mothers and their children.

The specimen sequenced was blood. These receptor sequences come from a woman aged 40 to 55 in good health.

This clonotype was observed a handful of times. This chain joins TRBV24-1 and TRBJ2-3, with 7 bases lining up with TRBD1. Germline assignment: CDR1 KGHDR and CDR2 SFDVKD. V shed 3 bases, J shed 3 bases, and the junction held 5 bases outside the gene matches. CDR3 length: 15 amino acids. The CDR3: CATSDPDRATDTQYF. The CDR3 DNA follows: TGTGCCACCAGTGATCCCGACAGGGCAACAGATACGCAGTATTTT.

This clonotype has a count of ten or more. V is TRBV20-1 and J is TRBJ2-7, with D hard to call. The germline gives CDR1 DFQATT, CDR2 SNEGSKA (reference sequence). V was shortened by 3 bases and J by 5 bases, with 20 bases between the two germline ends. This CDR3 is 15 amino acids long. Here the CDR3 DNA reads TGCAGTGCTAGGGGTTCAGACCGCTCCTGGGACGAGCAGTACTTC. It yields the protein CSARGSDRSWDEQYF.

Turning to this clonotype: This sequence may be a read error, since a much larger clone differs from it by one base. As the CDR3 is not closed by the conserved phenylalanine or tryptophan, this likely results from a read error. The V call is TRBV5-1, the J call TRBJ2-6, with 7 positions matching TRBD2. Trimming took 7 bases from V and 0 from J; bases not matched to a gene: 10. Germline V lookup: CDR1 SGHRS, CDR2 YFSETQ. The CDR3 has 17 amino acids. The CDR3 region has the DNA TGCGCCAGCGCGGACTGGGGAGGGTACTCTGGGGCCAACGTCCTGACTTGC. Encoded protein: CASADWGGYSGANVLTC.

The genes are TRBV28 and TRBJ2-3; no reliable D call. The CDR3 is 15 residues long. The germline CDR1 and CDR2 sequences are MDHEN and SYDVKM. Trimming cost V 7 bases and J 0 bases, with 14 bases left between them. In DNA, the CDR3 is TGTGCCAGCACCCAACGATGGGTTAGCACAGATACGCAGTATTTT. Its protein is CASTQRWVSTDTQYF. Variable domain in full (rest from reference TRBV28 and TRBJ2-3): DVKVTQSSRYLVKRTGEKVFLECVQDMDHENMFWYRQDPGLGLRLIYFSYDVKMKEKGDIPEGYSVSREKKERFSLILESASTNQTSMYLCASTQRWVSTDTQYFGPGTRLTVL.

The CDR3 coding sequence is TGCGCCAGCAGCTCCCTGAACTATAAGAGCGGGACATCCCTCTGGGACACCGGGGAGCTGTTTTTT. Its translation is CASSSLNYKSGTSLWDTGELFF. V usage is TRBV5-1 and J usage is TRBJ2-2, with a weak D call TRBD2 (7 bases). The CDR3 spans 22 residues. CDR1 and CDR2 from the germline V gene are SGHRS and YFSETQ. The V and J ends lost 3 bases and 3 bases respectively, with 33 bases between them.

This clonotype was detected ten times or more. V and J are TRBV7-9 and TRBJ2-4; D remains ambiguous. Trimming cost V 5 bases and J 0 bases, with 14 bases left between them. In germline, CDR1 is SEHNR, CDR2 FQNEAQ (reference sequence). CDR3 length: 16 amino acids. CDR3 nucleotides: TGTGCCAGCAGCCAAGGCGCGGTGTTAGCCAAAAACATTCAGTACTTC. It translates to CASSQGAVLAKNIQYF.

Concerning this clonotype: A single base separates this from a much larger clone, so it may be a read error. The chain employs TRBV15 and TRBJ2-3; the D gene is possibly TRBD1 (6 bases). Germline V CDR1 and CDR2: LNHNV, YYDKDF (reference sequence). Trimming removed 0 bases from V and 1 base from J, with 11 bases in between. The CDR3 length is 16 residues. The CDR3 reads CATSRDGAGGTDTQYF. The CDR3 DNA reads TGTGCCACCAGCAGAGATGGGGCAGGGGGCACAGATACGCAGTATTTT. Filled out from reference TRBV15 and TRBJ2-3, the complete variable domain reads DAMVIQNPRYQVTQFGKPVTLSCSQTLNHNVMYWYQQKSSQAPKLLFHYYDKDFNNEADTPDNFQSRRPNTSFCFLDIRSPGLGDTAMYLCATSRDGAGGTDTQYFGPGTRLTVL.

Notes on this clonotype: The junction departs from germline at one end; a sequencing error may be responsible. The chain is built from TRBV12-3 or TRBV12-4 and TRBJ2-3, with D uncertain. The CDR3 spans 12 residues. The CDR3 is CASGLGEDTEYF. DNA for the CDR3: TGTGCCAGCGGGTTGGGCGAAGATACGGAGTATTTT.

Only a few counts were recorded for this clonotype. The V and J genes are TRBV7-9 and TRBJ2-5; D gene uncertain. The CDR3 sequence is 16 residues long. CDR1 is SEHNR and CDR2 is FQNEAQ in the germline V gene (reference sequence). Trimming took 1 base from V and 2 from J, leaving 14 bases between them. The CDR3 here is CASSLGVLDGQETQYF. The CDR3 DNA follows: TGTGCCAGCAGCTTAGGGGTGTTGGACGGTCAAGAGACCCAGTACTTC.

The chain couples TRBV6-1 to TRBJ2-3; D ambiguous. The CDR3 is made up of 15 amino acids. Looked up from germline, CDR1 is MNHNS and CDR2 is SASEGT. V lost 5 bases, J lost 3 bases, and 15 bases lay in between. CDR3 sequence: CASSLDWVTTDTQYF. The CDR3 DNA sequence: TGTGCCAGCAGTCTCGACTGGGTGACAACAGATACGCAGTATTTT.

Many counts were recorded for this clonotype. The gene calls are TRBV15 and TRBJ2-3; D is undetermined. This CDR3 is 16 amino acids long. V was pared by 0 bases and J by 5 bases, with 15 bases between. Germline assignment: CDR1 LNHNV and CDR2 YYDKDF (reference sequence). The CDR3, as DNA: TGTGCCACCAGCAGAGATTCTCTAGTGAATGGAGATACGCAGTATTTT. It codes for CATSRDSLVNGDTQYF.

This rearrangement joins TRBV7-2 to TRBJ2-7; TRBD2 matches at 8 bases. With 0 bases clipped from V and 1 base from J, the junction kept 11 bases outside the gene matches. Germline V gives CDR1 SGHTA, CDR2 FQGNSA. This CDR3 comprises 18 residues. In nucleotides, the CDR3 is TGTGCCAGCAGCTTAGCGCGGGGGGAGGGACTTTTTTCCTACGAGCAGTACTTC. It specifies CASSLARGEGLFSYEQYF.

The J gene is TRBJ2-5, the V gene TRBV5-1; D perhaps matches TRBD2 (5 bases). The germline CDR1 and CDR2 sequences are SGHRS and YFSETQ. V was clipped by 5 bases and J by 2 bases, with 13 bases between them. The CDR3 length is 14 residues. In nucleotides, the CDR3 is TGCGCCAGCAGGCGGGCGGACTTTCAAGAGACCCAGTACTTC. This encodes CASRRADFQETQYF.

This clonotype has at least ten counts. The J gene is TRBJ1-2, the V gene TRBV10-3, with TRBD1 matching 12 bases. In germline, CDR1 is ENHRY, CDR2 SYGVKD. V lost 6 bases to trimming and J lost 3 bases; unmatched junction nucleotides: 5. This CDR3 is built from 15 residues. The CDR3 region is CAIRVGTGGDYGYTF. The DNA of the CDR3 is TGTGCCATCAGAGTTGGGACAGGGGGCGACTATGGCTACACCTTC.

This clonotype was picked up a small number of times. The CDR3 here is CASSPPGIYEQYF. DNA of the CDR3: TGTGCCAGCAGTCCCCCGGGGATCTACGAGCAGTACTTC. The chain has TRBV28 and TRBJ2-7; D is possibly TRBD2 (5 bases). The V gene lost 5 bases and the J gene lost 3 bases, with 11 bases spanning the gap. In germline, CDR1 is MDHEN, CDR2 SYDVKM. CDR3 size: 13 residues.

A few counts support this clonotype. The chain uses TRBV20-1 and TRBJ1-6; D gene ambiguous. Trimming left V 3 bases short and J 9 bases short, with 12 bases between. Germline CDR1 and CDR2: DFQATT and SNEGSKA (reference sequence). This CDR3 comprises 13 residues. CDR3 nucleotides: TGCAGTGCTAGTAAAAGAGGCGGTTCACCCCTCCACTTT. Translation gives CSASKRGGSPLHF.

This chain connects TRBV7-9 to TRBJ1-1, with D unresolved. The CDR3 extends over 15 amino acids. Germline CDR1 and CDR2: SEHNR and FQNEAQ (reference sequence). V lost 2 bases and J lost 6, with 16 bases in between. The CDR3 protein is CASSLMGVVGSEAFF. The CDR3 DNA sequence: TGTGCCAGCAGCTTAATGGGCGTGGTGGGGTCTGAAGCTTTCTTT.

This chain's CDR3 is CATSDPRWGEETQYF. The CDR3 DNA is TGTGCCACCAGTGATCCCCGATGGGGCGAAGAGACCCAGTACTTC. The gene calls are TRBV24-1 and TRBJ2-5; D may be TRBD1 (5 bases). Germline V CDR1 and CDR2: KGHDR, SFDVKD. This CDR3 comprises 15 residues. The germline V and J ends were trimmed by 3 bases and 3 bases, with 13 bases remaining between them.

The V gene is TRBV6-1, the J gene TRBJ1-2; maybe TRBD1 (5 bases). Trimming shortened V by 1 base and J by 13 bases, and 13 bases separated the two germline ends. CDR1 and CDR2 from the germline V gene are MNHNS and SASEGT. The length of the CDR3 is 12 residues. The CDR3 sequence is CASSEDWRTLTF. CDR3 DNA sequence: TGTGCCAGCAGTGAAGATTGGAGGACACTCACCTTC.

The J gene is TRBJ2-3, the V gene TRBV28; tentatively, D is TRBD1 (5 bases). The germline CDR1 and CDR2 sequences are MDHEN and SYDVKM. This CDR3 has 18 amino acids. The V gene lost 7 bases and the J gene lost 1 base, with 24 bases spanning the gap. The CDR3 is CASTKDRRGVWGTDTQYF. CDR3 nucleotide sequence: TGTGCCAGCACCAAAGACAGAAGGGGCGTGTGGGGCACAGATACGCAGTATTTT.

As to this clonotype: A junction end diverges from the germline sequence, so it may reflect a read error. The gene calls are TRBV7-7 and TRBJ2-2; D is ambiguous. The germline CDR1 and CDR2 sequences are SSHAT and FNYEAQ (reference sequence). The CDR3 spans 13 residues. CDR3 sequence: CASSLVIAGELFF. The CDR3 nucleotides read TGTGCTAGCAGCTTAGTTATAGCCGGGGAGCTGTTTTTT.

This clonotype was seen many times. This chain links TRBV7-2 with TRBJ2-5, with D possibly matching TRBD2 (7 bases). Trimming cost V 5 bases and J 6 bases, with 19 bases left between them. Germline V gives CDR1 SGHTA, CDR2 FQGNSA. The CDR3 extends over 15 amino acids. In DNA form, the CDR3 reads TGTGCCAGCAGCATCGGGGGGCCGCGCGCGAAGACCCAGTACTTC. This sequence encodes CASSIGGPRAKTQYF.

This clonotype was recorded at least ten times. V usage is TRBV12-3 or TRBV12-4 and J usage is TRBJ2-7; 10 bases align to TRBD1. The V segment lost 10 bases and the J segment 2 bases; nucleotides outside the gene matches: 5. This CDR3 contains 13 residues. The CDR3 DNA reads as TGTGCCACCTCGACAGGGGGCACCTACGAGCAGTACTTC. Translating gives CATSTGGTYEQYF.

The table lists this clonotype with many counts. V gene TRBV7-2 combines with J gene TRBJ2-7; D is unclear. Germline-derived CDR1 and CDR2 are SGHTA and FQGNSA. CDR3 length equals 14 residues. Trimming took off 0 bases at V and 4 bases at J, with 10 bases between the two ends. The CDR3: CASSLADGKYEQYF. The CDR3 coding sequence is TGTGCCAGCAGCTTAGCAGACGGAAAGTACGAGCAGTACTTC.

The chain recombines TRBV3-1 with TRBJ2-1; D may match TRBD1 or TRBD2 (6 bases each). There are 14 residues in the CDR3. V lost 1 base and J lost 8, with 12 bases in between. Germline V gene sequence: CDR1 LGHDT, CDR2 YNNKEL (reference sequence). The CDR3 here is CASSQVGGLYEQFF. The CDR3 DNA follows: TGTGCCAGCAGCCAAGTCGGGGGCTTGTATGAGCAGTTCTTC.

This clonotype has at least ten counts. The genes are TRBV7-2 and TRBJ2-5; no reliable D call. The V gene lost 1 base and the J gene lost 0 bases, with 6 bases spanning the gap. This CDR3 has 14 amino acids. The germline V gene encodes CDR1 SGHTA and CDR2 FQGNSA. The CDR3 bases are TGTGCCAGCAGCTTAGTAGGCTACCAAGAGACCCAGTACTTC. Protein sequence: CASSLVGYQETQYF.

This clonotype was observed a few times. The gene calls are TRBV20-1 and TRBJ1-2; D is possibly TRBD1 (6 bases). CDR3 length: 12 residues. V lost 3 bases and J lost 6, with 11 bases in between. CDR1 is DFQATT and CDR2 is SNEGSKA in the germline V gene (reference sequence). CDR3 loop: CSARGTSHGYTF. Written as DNA, the CDR3 is TGCAGTGCTAGGGGGACAAGCCATGGCTACACCTTC.

The chain joins TRBV27 to TRBJ1-5; D is ambiguous. V lost 4 bases and J 2 bases, leaving 12 bases between the germline ends. The CDR3 contains 15 residues. Germline CDR1 MNHEY, CDR2 SMNVEV (reference sequence). The CDR3 loop is CASSSLSGGNQPQHF. The CDR3 nucleotides are TGTGCCAGCAGTTCGCTTTCTGGTGGCAATCAGCCCCAGCATTTT.

This clonotype has at least ten counts. The V call is TRBV5-5, the J call TRBJ1-2, with D unresolved. Germline-derived CDR1 and CDR2 are SGHKS and YYEKEE (reference sequence). The CDR3 has 13 amino acids. V lost 0 bases and J 7 bases, leaving 10 bases between the germline ends. CDR3 loop: CASSLGREGGYTF. CDR3 nucleotide sequence: TGTGCCAGCAGCTTGGGGAGGGAGGGTGGCTACACCTTC. The entire variable domain, with the rest obtained from reference TRBV5-5 and TRBJ1-2, is as follows: DAGVTQSPTHLIKTRGQQVTLRCSPISGHKSVSWYQQVLGQGPQFIFQYYEKEERGRGNFPDRFSARQFPNYSSELNVNALLLGDSALYLCASSLGREGGYTFGSGTRLTVV.

The chain carries TRBV12-3 or TRBV12-4 and TRBJ1-2; 11 bases fit TRBD1. J gave up 8 bases and V 6 bases, and 5 bases lay outside the gene matches. CDR3 size: 13 residues. CDR3 amino acids: CASRGGQGAGYTF. Written as DNA, the CDR3 is TGTGCCAGCAGGGGCGGACAGGGGGCAGGCTACACCTTC.

A word on this clonotype: A much larger clone lies a single base off, so this may be a read error. J is TRBJ2-5 and V is TRBV20-1; no firm D call. The CDR3 loop spans 15 amino acids. Germline CDR1 reads DFQATT; CDR2 reads SNEGSKA (reference sequence). CDR3 residues: CGARDRTKSPETQYF. CDR3 in DNA: TGCGGTGCTAGAGATAGGACCAAATCACCCGAGACCCAGTACTTC.